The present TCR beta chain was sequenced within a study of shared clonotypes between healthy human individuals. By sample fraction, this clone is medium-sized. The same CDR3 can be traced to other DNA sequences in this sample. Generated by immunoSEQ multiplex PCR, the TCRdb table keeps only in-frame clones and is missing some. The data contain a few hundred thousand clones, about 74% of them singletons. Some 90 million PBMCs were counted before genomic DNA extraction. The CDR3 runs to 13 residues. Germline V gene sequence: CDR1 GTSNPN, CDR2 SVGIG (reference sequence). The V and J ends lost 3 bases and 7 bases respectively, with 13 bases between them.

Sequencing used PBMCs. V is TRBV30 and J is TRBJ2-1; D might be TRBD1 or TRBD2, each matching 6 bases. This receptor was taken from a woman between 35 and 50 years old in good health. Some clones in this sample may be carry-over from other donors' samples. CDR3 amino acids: CAWRTGRLNEQFF. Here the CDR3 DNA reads TGTGCCTGGAGAACAGGGAGGTTGAATGAGCAGTTCTTC.